One sample yielded the 5 T cell receptor beta chains listed below, sequenced in a study of CD8 T cells in ankylosing spondylitis. Study results and limitations: Roughly eight highly homologous variants made up a TCR beta motif that seemed to typify ankylosing spondylitis blood.

TCRdb analysed the 5' RACE reads with MiXCR anew, one entry per CDR3 protein. The sample carries more than 600,000 distinct CDR3 sequences, around a fifth recorded once. Antigens for these TCRs are unknown. The sample was blood, either unsorted or a sorted T cell fraction (not recorded which). The receptors here all came from a male donor with ankylosing spondylitis.

V and J are TRBV20-1 and TRBJ2-1; D is ambiguous. The CDR3 is made up of 15 amino acids. Germline V gene sequence: CDR1 DFQATT, CDR2 SNEGSKA (reference sequence). With 3 bases removed from V and 0 bases from J, the gap between germline ends came to 12 bases. In DNA form, the CDR3 reads TGCAGTGCTAGCGGCCAGGCGAGCTCCTACAATGAGCAGTTCTTC. Encoded protein: CSASGQASSYNEQFF.

The chain joins TRBV9 to TRBJ2-1; 10 bases line up with TRBD2. J lost 9 bases, V lost 0 bases, and 12 bases had no gene match. The CDR3 sequence is 17 residues long. CDR1 and CDR2 from the germline V gene are SGDLS and YYNGEE. CDR3 coding DNA: TGTGCCAGCAGCGTAGAAGGCTCTAGCGGGGGTCAGGTTGAGCAGTTCTTC. Translation gives CASSVEGSSGGQVEQFF.

Only a few counts were recorded for this clonotype. The chain has TRBV20-1 and TRBJ2-7; 8 bases line up with TRBD1. CDR1 and CDR2 (germline): DFQATT, SNEGSKA (reference sequence). The CDR3 spans 14 residues. The V gene end was trimmed by 6 bases and the J gene end by 1 base; junction bases not matched to a gene: 8. CDR3 DNA sequence: TGCAGTGCAAACCAGGACAGGGCATCCTACGAGCAGTACTTC. Amino acid sequence: CSANQDRASYEQYF.

Only a few counts were recorded for this clonotype. The CDR3 loop is CASSFPDRNEKLFF. The CDR3 DNA reads as TGTGCCAGCAGTTTTCCGGACCGAAATGAAAAACTGTTTTTT. V gene TRBV28 combines with J gene TRBJ1-4, with D unresolved. V was trimmed by 3 bases and J by 5 bases, leaving 10 bases between them. Germline loops: CDR1 MDHEN, CDR2 SYDVKM. The CDR3 has 14 residues.

This clonotype has only a few counts. The rearrangement uses TRBV5-1 and TRBJ1-5; TRBD1 matches at 8 bases. The V segment lost 5 bases and the J segment 6 bases; nucleotides outside the gene matches: 10. The CDR3 extends over 15 amino acids. CDR1 is SGHRS and CDR2 is YFSETQ in the germline V gene. CDR3 loop: CASSFDRGPGQPQHF. Here the CDR3 DNA reads TGCGCCAGCAGTTTTGACAGGGGCCCCGGTCAGCCCCAGCATTTT. The complete variable domain, with remaining parts taken from reference TRBV5-1 and TRBJ1-5, reads KAGVTQTPRYLIKTRGQQVTLSCSPISGHRSVSWYQQTPGQGLQFLFEYFSETQRNKGNFPGRFSGRQFSNSRSEMNVSTLELGDSALYLCASSFDRGPGQPQHFGDGTRLSIL.